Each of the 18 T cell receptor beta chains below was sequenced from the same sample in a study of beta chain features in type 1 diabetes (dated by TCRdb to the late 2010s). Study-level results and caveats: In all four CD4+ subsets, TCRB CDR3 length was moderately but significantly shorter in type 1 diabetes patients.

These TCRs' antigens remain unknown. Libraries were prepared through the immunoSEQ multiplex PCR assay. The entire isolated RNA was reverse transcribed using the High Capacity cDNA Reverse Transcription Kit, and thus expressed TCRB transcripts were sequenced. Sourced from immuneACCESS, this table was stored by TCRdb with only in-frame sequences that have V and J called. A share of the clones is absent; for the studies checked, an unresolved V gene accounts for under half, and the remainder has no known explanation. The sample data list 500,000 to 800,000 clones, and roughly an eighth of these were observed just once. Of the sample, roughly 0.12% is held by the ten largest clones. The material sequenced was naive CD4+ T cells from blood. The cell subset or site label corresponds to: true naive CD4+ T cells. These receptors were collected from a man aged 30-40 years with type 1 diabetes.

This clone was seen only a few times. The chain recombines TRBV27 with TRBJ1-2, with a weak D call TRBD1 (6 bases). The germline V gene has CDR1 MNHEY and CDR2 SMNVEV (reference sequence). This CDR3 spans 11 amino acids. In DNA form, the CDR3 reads TGTTCTCCGCAGGGGCCACCTGGCTACACCTTC. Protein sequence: CSPQGPPGYTF.

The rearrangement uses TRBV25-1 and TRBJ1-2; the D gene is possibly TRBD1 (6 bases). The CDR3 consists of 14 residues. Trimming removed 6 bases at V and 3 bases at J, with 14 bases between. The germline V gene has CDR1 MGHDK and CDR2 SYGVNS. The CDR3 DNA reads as TGTGCCAGCAGGAGGGCAGGGGTAGACTATGGCTACACCTTC. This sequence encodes CASRRAGVDYGYTF.

This CDR3 reads CASSQGQERVDEQYF. CDR3 nucleotide sequence: TGTGCCAGCTCACAGGGACAGGAGAGGGTCGACGAGCAGTACTTC. The chain links TRBV18 to TRBJ2-7; 8 positions match TRBD1. CDR1 and CDR2 from the germline V gene are KGHSH and LQKENI. This CDR3 contains 15 residues. V gave up 4 bases and J gave up 5 bases; unmatched junction bases: 10.

The CDR3 DNA follows: TGTGCCAGCAGTTTATCTCATCAGCCCCAGCATTTT. The encoded protein is CASSLSHQPQHF. This chain joins TRBV28 and TRBJ1-5, with no clear D. The CDR3 extends over 12 amino acids. Germline V gene data show CDR1 as MDHEN and CDR2 as SYDVKM. The V and J ends lost 1 base and 5 bases respectively, with 3 bases between them.

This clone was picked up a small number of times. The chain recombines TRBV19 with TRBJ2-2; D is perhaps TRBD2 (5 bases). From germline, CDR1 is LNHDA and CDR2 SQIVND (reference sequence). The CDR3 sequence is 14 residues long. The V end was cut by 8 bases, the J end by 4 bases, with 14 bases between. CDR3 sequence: CASGRDRGTGELFF. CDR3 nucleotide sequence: TGTGCCAGTGGCCGGGATCGGGGCACCGGGGAGCTGTTTTTT.

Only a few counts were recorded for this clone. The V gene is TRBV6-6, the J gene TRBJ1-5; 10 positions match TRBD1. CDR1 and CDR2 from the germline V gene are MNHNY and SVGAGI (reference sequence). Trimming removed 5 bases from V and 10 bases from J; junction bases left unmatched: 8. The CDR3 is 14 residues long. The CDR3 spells CASSPGQGEGPQHF. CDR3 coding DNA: TGTGCCAGCAGTCCCGGACAGGGGGAAGGTCCCCAGCATTTT.

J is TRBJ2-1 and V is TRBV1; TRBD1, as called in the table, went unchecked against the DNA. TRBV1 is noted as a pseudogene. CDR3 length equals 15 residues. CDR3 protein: CTSSQGTGGKNEQFF. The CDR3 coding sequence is TGCACCAGCAGCCAAGGGACAGGGGGCAAGAATGAGCAGTTCTTC.

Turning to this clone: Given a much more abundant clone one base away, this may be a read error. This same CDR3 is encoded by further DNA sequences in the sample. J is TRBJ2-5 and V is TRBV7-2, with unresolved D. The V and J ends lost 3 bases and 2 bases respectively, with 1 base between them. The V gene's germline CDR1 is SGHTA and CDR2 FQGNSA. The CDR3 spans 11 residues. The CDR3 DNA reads TGTGCCAGCAGCTTGCAAGAGACCCAGTACTTC. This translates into CASSLQETQYF.

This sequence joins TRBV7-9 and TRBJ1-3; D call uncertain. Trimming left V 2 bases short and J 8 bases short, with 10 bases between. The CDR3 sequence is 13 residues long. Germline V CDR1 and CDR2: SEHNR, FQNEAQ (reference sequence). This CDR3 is CASSLLTSDTIYF. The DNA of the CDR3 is TGTGCCAGCAGCTTACTGACCTCTGACACCATATATTTT.

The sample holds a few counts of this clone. The CDR3 bases are TGTGCCAGCAGCCAAGATGGGGCAGGGAGCTATGGCTACACCTTC. Protein sequence: CASSQDGAGSYGYTF. The gene calls are TRBV4-2 and TRBJ1-2, with D tentatively TRBD1 (5 bases). Germline V CDR1 and CDR2: LGHNA, YNFKEQ. This CDR3 has 15 amino acids. Trimming shortened V by 0 bases and J by 4 bases, and 12 bases separated the two germline ends.

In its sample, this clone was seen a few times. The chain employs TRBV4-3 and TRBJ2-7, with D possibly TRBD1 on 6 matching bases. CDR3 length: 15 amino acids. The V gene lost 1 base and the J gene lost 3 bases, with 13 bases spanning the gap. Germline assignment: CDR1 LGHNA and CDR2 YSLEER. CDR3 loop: CASSQGGNRDYEQYF. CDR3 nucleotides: TGCGCCAGCAGCCAAGGAGGGAACAGGGACTACGAGCAGTACTTC.

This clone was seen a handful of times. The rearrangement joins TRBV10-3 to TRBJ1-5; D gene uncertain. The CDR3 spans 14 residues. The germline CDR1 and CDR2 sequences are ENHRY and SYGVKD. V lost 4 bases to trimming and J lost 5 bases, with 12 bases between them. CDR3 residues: CAISGPGRDQPQHF. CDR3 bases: TGTGCCATCAGTGGCCCCGGACGAGATCAGCCCCAGCATTTT.

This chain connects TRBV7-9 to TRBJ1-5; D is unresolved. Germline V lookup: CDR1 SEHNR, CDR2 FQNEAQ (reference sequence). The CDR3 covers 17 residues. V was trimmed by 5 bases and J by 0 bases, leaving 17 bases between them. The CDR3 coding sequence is TGTGCCAGCAGCACCCGGGAGGAAGAGTATAGCAATCAGCCCCAGCATTTT. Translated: CASSTREEEYSNQPQHF. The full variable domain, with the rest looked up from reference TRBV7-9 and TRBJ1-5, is DTGVSQNPRHKITKRGQNVTFRCDPISEHNRLYWYRQTLGQGPEFLTYFQNEAQLEKSRLLSDRFSAERPKGSFSTLEIQRTEQGDSAMYLCASSTREEEYSNQPQHFGDGTRLSIL.

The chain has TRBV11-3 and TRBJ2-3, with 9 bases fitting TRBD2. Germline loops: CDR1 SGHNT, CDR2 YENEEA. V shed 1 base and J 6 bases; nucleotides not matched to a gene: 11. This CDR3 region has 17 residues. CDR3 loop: CASSLGGSGGPGDTQYF. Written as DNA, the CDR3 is TGTGCCAGCAGCTTAGGTGGTAGCGGGGGCCCCGGGGATACGCAGTATTTT.

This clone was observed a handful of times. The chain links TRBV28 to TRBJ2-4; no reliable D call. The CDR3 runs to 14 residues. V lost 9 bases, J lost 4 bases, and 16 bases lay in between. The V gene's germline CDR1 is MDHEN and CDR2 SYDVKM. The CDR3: CASTEATHKNIQYF. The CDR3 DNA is TGTGCCAGTACTGAGGCGACACATAAAAACATTCAGTACTTC. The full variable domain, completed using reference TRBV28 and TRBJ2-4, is DVKVTQSSRYLVKRTGEKVFLECVQDMDHENMFWYRQDPGLGLRLIYFSYDVKMKEKGDIPEGYSVSREKKERFSLILESASTNQTSMYLCASTEATHKNIQYFGAGTRLSVL.

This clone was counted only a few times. CDR3 residues: CASIREGDGTDTQYF. CDR3 coding DNA: TGTGCCAGCATCCGAGAGGGGGATGGCACAGATACGCAGTATTTT. V and J are TRBV11-2 and TRBJ2-3; D is perhaps TRBD1 (6 bases). The CDR3 extends over 15 amino acids. Germline V CDR1 and CDR2: SGHAT, FQNNGV. With 7 bases removed from V and 1 base from J, the gap between germline ends came to 15 bases.

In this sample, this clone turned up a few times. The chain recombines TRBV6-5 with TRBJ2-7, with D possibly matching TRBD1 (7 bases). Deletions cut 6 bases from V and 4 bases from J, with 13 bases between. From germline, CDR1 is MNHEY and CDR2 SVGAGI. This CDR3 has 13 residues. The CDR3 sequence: CASRRDSLYEQYF. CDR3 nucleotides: TGTGCCAGCAGGCGGGACAGCTTGTACGAGCAGTACTTC.

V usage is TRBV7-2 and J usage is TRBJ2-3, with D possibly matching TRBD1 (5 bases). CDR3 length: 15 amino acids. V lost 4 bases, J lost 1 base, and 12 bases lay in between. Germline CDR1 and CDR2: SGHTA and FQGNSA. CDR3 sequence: CASSYSQGRTDTQYF. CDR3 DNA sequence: TGTGCCAGCAGCTATTCTCAGGGTCGCACAGATACGCAGTATTTT.